This T cell receptor (beta chain) came from a study of early T cells in non-severe SARS-CoV-2 infection. A few counts support this clonotype. TCRdb passed the 5' RACE reads through MiXCR, listing each CDR3 protein once. The sample comprises 69,000 or so distinct CDR3 sequences, 9.5% of which are singletons, and 4.5% to 6.5% rests with the top ten. J gave up 8 bases and V 0 bases, and 2 bases lay outside the gene matches. The CDR3 has 15 amino acids. Germline V gene sequence: CDR1 SGHDT, CDR2 YYEEEE. The chain uses TRBV5-6 and TRBJ2-3, with 14 bases lining up with TRBD2. The sample taken for sequencing was whole blood. The sequence derives from an adult who was a healthcare worker with PCR-confirmed SARS-CoV-2 infection or an uninfected control (not recorded which). The CDR3 sequence is CASSLEGTSGGTQYF. The CDR3 bases are TGTGCCAGCAGCTTGGAGGGGACTAGCGGGGGTACGCAGTATTTT.